Described below is a single TCR beta chain sequence and its context. There were TCR beta CDR3 regions amplified from RNA transcripts. With the HTBI primer set, the TCR CDR3 went through a first round of RT-PCR. TCRdb re-called the multiplex PCR reads with MiXCR, one entry per CDR3 protein. The sample yields hundreds of thousands of distinct CDR3 sequences, around 15% seen once. The data belong to a study of T cells in Graves' hyperthyroidism and ophthalmopathy. J lost 2 bases, V lost 6 bases, and 7 bases had no gene match. Germline V lookup: CDR1 ENHRY, CDR2 SYGVKD. There are 16 residues in the CDR3. Orbital computed tomography, thyroid ultrasound, serum thyroxine and TRAb, and clinical symptoms together informed the diagnoses.

The sequence derives from a woman aged 40 to 50 with Graves' hyperthyroidism. The sample consisted of blood. The chain joins TRBV10-3 to TRBJ2-1; TRBD2 matches at 10 bases. CDR3 sequence reads: CAISSSGRGTYNEQFF. The CDR3 DNA is TGTGCCATCAGCTCTAGCGGGAGAGGGACCTACAATGAGCAGTTCTTC.